The rows below give T cell receptor beta chains drawn from one sample of a study of CXCR3-negative and CXCR3-positive naive CD8 T cells. TCRdb reprocessed the 5' RACE reads, with one entry per CDR3 protein and no DNA. The sample's table shows approximately 58,000 distinct CDR3 sequences. Material: naive CXCR3- CD8+ T cells from blood. The receptor source for this set is a human donor in good health. Some clones in this sample may be carry-over from other donors' samples. Each CDR3 is given with its conserved first and last residue. Each record gives: CDR3 protein, V gene, J gene.

cdr3_aa: CASSLSSQSDTQYF
v_call: TRBV7-6
j_call: TRBJ2-3

cdr3_aa: CSVGDGPYGYTF
v_call: TRBV29-1
j_call: TRBJ1-2

cdr3_aa: CASSAGTGPYNEQFF
v_call: TRBV28
j_call: TRBJ2-1

cdr3_aa: CASSPSPYSPDEQYF
v_call: TRBV18
j_call: TRBJ2-7

cdr3_aa: CASSLGTGEGAYEQYF
v_call: TRBV5-1
j_call: TRBJ2-7

cdr3_aa: CSALEYSSYEQYF
v_call: TRBV20-1
j_call: TRBJ2-7

cdr3_aa: CASSPGQGIYEQYF
v_call: TRBV4-3
j_call: TRBJ2-7

cdr3_aa: CASSLLSQVNEQFF
v_call: TRBV5-5
j_call: TRBJ2-1

cdr3_aa: CSVVAQITDTQYF
v_call: TRBV29-1
j_call: TRBJ2-3

cdr3_aa: CSVEYPRSVRNEQFF
v_call: TRBV29-1
j_call: TRBJ2-1

cdr3_aa: CASGGGTQISYEQYF
v_call: TRBV27
j_call: TRBJ2-7

cdr3_aa: CASSFTSGDTDTQYF
v_call: TRBV7-8
j_call: TRBJ2-3

cdr3_aa: CASSFTGGSSYEQYF
v_call: TRBV7-9
j_call: TRBJ2-7

cdr3_aa: CASSGTGKLYEQYF
v_call: TRBV12-3/TRBV12-4
j_call: TRBJ2-7

cdr3_aa: CASSLPQGWTSGDPDTQYF
v_call: TRBV5-1
j_call: TRBJ2-3

cdr3_aa: CASSEKSVRQLLSSYEQYF
v_call: TRBV2
j_call: TRBJ2-7

cdr3_aa: CASSLEGTLTTYNEQFF
v_call: TRBV7-9
j_call: TRBJ2-1

cdr3_aa: CASTYIQGPLNTEAFF
v_call: TRBV9
j_call: TRBJ1-1

cdr3_aa: CASSLVVGGGTRYEQYF
v_call: TRBV12-3/TRBV12-4
j_call: TRBJ2-7

cdr3_aa: CATSRVADTGELFF
v_call: TRBV15
j_call: TRBJ2-2

cdr3_aa: CASSVGGGGNQPQHF
v_call: TRBV9
j_call: TRBJ1-5

cdr3_aa: CASSLSAGTGAVMNTEAFF
v_call: TRBV28
j_call: TRBJ1-1

cdr3_aa: CASSQDGDPTYEQYF
v_call: TRBV4-3
j_call: TRBJ2-7

cdr3_aa: CASSYTGQGYNEQFF
v_call: TRBV6-5
j_call: TRBJ2-1

cdr3_aa: CAWTGIGGNTDTQYF
v_call: TRBV30
j_call: TRBJ2-3

cdr3_aa: CASSSTRGGADTQYF
v_call: TRBV7-2
j_call: TRBJ2-3

cdr3_aa: CASTIPDTDTQYF
v_call: TRBV23-1
j_call: TRBJ2-3

cdr3_aa: CASSGFKAGDFSYEQYF
v_call: TRBV25-1
j_call: TRBJ2-7

cdr3_aa: CASSKGYEQYF
v_call: TRBV6-2/TRBV6-3
j_call: TRBJ2-7

cdr3_aa: CASSRTSGNTGELFF
v_call: TRBV6-4
j_call: TRBJ2-2

cdr3_aa: CSARLAGQETQYF
v_call: TRBV20-1
j_call: TRBJ2-5

cdr3_aa: CASRGVNTEAFF
v_call: TRBV19
j_call: TRBJ1-1

cdr3_aa: CSVEPGDRSNNEQFF
v_call: TRBV29-1
j_call: TRBJ2-1

cdr3_aa: CASSLTDSTGELFF
v_call: TRBV7-3
j_call: TRBJ2-2

cdr3_aa: CASSFGQWSGYTF
v_call: TRBV6-5
j_call: TRBJ1-2

cdr3_aa: CASSLGGGRTDTKYF
v_call: TRBV7-8
j_call: TRBJ2-3

cdr3_aa: CASSREIRVDEQYF
v_call: TRBV19
j_call: TRBJ2-7

cdr3_aa: CASSYSRPGGRYNEQFF
v_call: TRBV6-2/TRBV6-3
j_call: TRBJ2-1

cdr3_aa: CASLWVLSTDTQYF
v_call: TRBV2
j_call: TRBJ2-3

cdr3_aa: CASSQDWASGSTDTQYF
v_call: TRBV4-3
j_call: TRBJ2-3

cdr3_aa: CASSLGGSTVDRAAYEQYF
v_call: TRBV11-2
j_call: TRBJ2-7